The TCR beta chain described here comes from a study of shared clonotypes between healthy human individuals. The V gene's germline CDR1 is MNHNY and CDR2 SVGAGI (reference sequence). The CDR3 sequence is 15 residues long. V lost 2 bases to trimming and J lost 2 bases, with 12 bases between them. Clones were read by immunoSEQ multiplex PCR, and TCRdb kept only the in-frame ones, dropping some. The sample has 2 million to 2.5 million clones, 85% to 95% seen once; the top ten hold roughly 0.34%. Division of CD4+ cells produced a CD45RA+ naive subset and a CD45RA-negative memory subset. This chain connects TRBV6-6 to TRBJ1-2, with D unresolved. The specimen sequenced was naive CD4+ T cells from PBMCs. Subset noted: CD45RA+ positively selected. The sequence was obtained from a man aged 18-30 years in good health. Some clones in this sample may be carry-over from other donors' samples. The CDR3 coding sequence is TGTGCCAGCAGTTACGGGGAGGGATCCAACTATGGCTACACCTTC. Translating gives CASSYGEGSNYGYTF.